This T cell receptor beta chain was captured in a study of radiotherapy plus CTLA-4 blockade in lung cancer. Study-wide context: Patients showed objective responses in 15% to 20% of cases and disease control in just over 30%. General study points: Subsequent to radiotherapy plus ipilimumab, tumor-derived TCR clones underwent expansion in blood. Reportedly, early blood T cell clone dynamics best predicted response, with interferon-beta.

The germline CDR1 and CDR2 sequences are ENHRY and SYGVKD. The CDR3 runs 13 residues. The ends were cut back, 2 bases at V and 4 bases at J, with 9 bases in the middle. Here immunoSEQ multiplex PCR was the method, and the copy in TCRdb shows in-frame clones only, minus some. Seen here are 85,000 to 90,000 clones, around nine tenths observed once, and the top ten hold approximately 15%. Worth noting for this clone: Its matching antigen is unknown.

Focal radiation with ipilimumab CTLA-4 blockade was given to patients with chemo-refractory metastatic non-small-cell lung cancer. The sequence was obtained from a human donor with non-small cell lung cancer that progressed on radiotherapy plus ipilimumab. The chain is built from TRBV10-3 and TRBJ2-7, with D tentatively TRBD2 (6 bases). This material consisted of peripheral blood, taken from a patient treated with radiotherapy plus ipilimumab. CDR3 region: CAISERGEYEQYF. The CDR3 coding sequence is TGTGCCATCAGTGAGCGCGGGGAATACGAGCAGTACTTC.